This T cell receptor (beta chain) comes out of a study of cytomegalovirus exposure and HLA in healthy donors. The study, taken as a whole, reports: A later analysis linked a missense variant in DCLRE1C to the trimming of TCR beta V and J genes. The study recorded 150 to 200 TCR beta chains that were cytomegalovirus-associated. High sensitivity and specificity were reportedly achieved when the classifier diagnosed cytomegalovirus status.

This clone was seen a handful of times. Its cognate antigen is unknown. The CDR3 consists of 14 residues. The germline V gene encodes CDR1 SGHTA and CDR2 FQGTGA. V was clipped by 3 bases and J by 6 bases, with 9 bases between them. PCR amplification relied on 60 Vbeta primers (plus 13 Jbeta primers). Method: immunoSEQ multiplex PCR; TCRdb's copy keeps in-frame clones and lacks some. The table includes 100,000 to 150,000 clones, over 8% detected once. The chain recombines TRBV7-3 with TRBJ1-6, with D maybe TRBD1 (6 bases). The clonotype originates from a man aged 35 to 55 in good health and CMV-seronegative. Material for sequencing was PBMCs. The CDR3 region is CASSLGGGNSPLHF. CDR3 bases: TGTGCCAGCAGCTTGGGAGGGGGTAATTCACCCCTCCACTTT. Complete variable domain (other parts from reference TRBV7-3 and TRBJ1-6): GAGVSQTPSNKVTEKGKYVELRCDPISGHTALYWYRQSLGQGPEFLIYFQGTGAADDSGLPNDRFFAVRPEGSVSTLKIQRTERGDSAVYLCASSLGGGNSPLHFGNGTRLTVT.